The source of this TCR beta chain is a study of Graves' ophthalmopathy and Graves' hyperthyroidism. Remarks on this clonotype: Antigen: not known.

Amplification of the TCR beta CDR3 regions used RNA transcripts (as template). Scientists carried out first-round RT-PCR using HTBI primers and then a second-round multiplex PCR. MiXCR, applied by TCRdb to the multiplex PCR reads, yields one record per CDR3 protein. This sample yields around 26,000 distinct CDR3 sequences, of which approximately 48% are seen a single time; 6.5% belongs to the top ten. Points from the study as a whole: In predicting ophthalmopathy progression, the model reached approximately 70% sensitivity and approximately 72% specificity.

Lactation, pregnancy, uncontrolled infections and other autoimmune diseases were all grounds for excluding patients. CDR1 and CDR2 from the germline V gene are DFQATT and SNEGSKA (reference sequence). The V gene end was trimmed by 5 bases and the J gene end by 11 bases; junction bases not matched to a gene: 10. CDR3 size: 13 residues. The sequence was obtained from an adult woman with stable Graves' hyperthyroidism. Sample: peripheral blood. The genes are TRBV20-1 and TRBJ1-5; 9 bases align to TRBD1. The CDR3 sequence: CSALTGTGQSQHF. DNA of the CDR3: TGCAGTGCTTTAACCGGGACAGGGCAATCCCAGCATTTT.